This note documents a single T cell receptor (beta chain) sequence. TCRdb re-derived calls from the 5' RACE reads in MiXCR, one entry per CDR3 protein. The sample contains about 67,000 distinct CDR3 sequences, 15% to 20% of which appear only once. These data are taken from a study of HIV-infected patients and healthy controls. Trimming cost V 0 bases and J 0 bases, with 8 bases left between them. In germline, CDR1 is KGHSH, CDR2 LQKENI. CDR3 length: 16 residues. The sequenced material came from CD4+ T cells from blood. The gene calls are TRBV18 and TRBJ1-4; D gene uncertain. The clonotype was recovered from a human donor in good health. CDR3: CASSPPTAATNEKLFF. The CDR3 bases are TGTGCCAGCTCACCACCAACCGCGGCAACTAATGAAAAACTGTTTTTT.